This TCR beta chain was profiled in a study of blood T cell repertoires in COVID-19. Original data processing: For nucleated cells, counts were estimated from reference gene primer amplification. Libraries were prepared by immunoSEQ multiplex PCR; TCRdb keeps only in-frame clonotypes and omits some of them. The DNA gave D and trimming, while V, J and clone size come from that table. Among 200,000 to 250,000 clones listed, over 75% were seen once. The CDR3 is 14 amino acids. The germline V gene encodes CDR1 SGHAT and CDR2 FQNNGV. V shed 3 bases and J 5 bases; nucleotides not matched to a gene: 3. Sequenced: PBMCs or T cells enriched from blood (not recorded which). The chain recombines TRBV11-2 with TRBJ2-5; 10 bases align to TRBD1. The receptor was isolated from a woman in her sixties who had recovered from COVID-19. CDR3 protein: CASSLTGGWETQYF. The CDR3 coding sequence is TGTGCCAGCAGCTTGACAGGGGGCTGGGAGACCCAGTACTTC.